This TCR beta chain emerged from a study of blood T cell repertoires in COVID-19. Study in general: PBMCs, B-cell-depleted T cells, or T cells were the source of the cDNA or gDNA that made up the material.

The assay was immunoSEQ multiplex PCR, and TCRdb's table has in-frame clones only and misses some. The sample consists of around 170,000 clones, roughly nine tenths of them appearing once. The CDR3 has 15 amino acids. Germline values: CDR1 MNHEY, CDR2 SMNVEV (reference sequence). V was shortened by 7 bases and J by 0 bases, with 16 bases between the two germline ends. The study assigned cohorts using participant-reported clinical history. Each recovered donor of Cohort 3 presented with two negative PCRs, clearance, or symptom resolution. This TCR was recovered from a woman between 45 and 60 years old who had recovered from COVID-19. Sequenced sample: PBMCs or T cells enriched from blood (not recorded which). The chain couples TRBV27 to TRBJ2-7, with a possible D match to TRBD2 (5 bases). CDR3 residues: CASKTSRVGSYEQYF. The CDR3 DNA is TGTGCCAGCAAAACGTCGCGGGTAGGCTCCTACGAGCAGTACTTC.